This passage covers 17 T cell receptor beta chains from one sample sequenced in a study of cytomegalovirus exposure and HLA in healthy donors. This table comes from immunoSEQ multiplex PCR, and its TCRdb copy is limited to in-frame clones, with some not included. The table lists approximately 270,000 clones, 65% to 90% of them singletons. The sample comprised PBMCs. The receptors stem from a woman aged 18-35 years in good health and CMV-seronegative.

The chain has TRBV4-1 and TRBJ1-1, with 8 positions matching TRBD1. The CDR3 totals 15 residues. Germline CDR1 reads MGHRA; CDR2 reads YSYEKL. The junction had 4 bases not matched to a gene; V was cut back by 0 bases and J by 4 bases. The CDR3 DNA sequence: TGCGCCAGCAGCCAAGAAACAGGGGGGCTCACTGAAGCTTTCTTT. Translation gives CASSQETGGLTEAFF.

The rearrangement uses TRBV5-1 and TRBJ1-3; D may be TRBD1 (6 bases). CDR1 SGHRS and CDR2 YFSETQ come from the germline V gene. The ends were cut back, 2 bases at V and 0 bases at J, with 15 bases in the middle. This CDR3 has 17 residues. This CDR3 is CASSFGPQGLSGNTIYF. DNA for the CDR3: TGCGCCAGCAGCTTTGGCCCACAGGGCCTCTCTGGAAACACCATATATTTT.

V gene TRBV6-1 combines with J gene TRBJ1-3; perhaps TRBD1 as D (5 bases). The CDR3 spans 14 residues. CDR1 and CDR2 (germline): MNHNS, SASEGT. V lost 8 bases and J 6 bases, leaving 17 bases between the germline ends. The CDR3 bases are TGTGCCAGCGGCTTACAGGTAGCGGCAAACACCATATATTTT. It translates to CASGLQVAANTIYF.

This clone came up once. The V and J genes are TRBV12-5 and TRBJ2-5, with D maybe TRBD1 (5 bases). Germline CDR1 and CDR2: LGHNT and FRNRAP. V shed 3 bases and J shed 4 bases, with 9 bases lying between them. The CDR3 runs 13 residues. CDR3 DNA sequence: TGTGCTAGTGGTTTCCTCAGGGCAGAGACCCAGTACTTC. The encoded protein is CASGFLRAETQYF.

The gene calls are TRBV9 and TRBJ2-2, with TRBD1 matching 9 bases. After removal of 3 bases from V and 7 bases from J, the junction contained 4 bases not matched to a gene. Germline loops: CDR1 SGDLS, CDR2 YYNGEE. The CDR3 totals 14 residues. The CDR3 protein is CASSARQGVGELFF. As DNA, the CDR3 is TGTGCCAGCAGCGCCCGACAGGGGGTCGGGGAGCTGTTTTTT.

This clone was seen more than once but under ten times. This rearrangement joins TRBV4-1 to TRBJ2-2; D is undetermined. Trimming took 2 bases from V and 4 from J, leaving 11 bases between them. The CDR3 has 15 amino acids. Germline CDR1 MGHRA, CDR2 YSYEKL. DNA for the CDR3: TGCGCCAGCAGCCAATTCTATGGTTTCACCGGGGAGCTGTTTTTT. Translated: CASSQFYGFTGELFF.

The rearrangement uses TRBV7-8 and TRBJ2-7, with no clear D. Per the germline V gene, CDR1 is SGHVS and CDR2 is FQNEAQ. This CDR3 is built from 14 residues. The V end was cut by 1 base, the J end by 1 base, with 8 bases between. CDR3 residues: CASSLVGSSYEQYF. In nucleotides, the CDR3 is TGTGCCAGCAGCTTAGTTGGTAGTTCCTACGAGCAGTACTTC.

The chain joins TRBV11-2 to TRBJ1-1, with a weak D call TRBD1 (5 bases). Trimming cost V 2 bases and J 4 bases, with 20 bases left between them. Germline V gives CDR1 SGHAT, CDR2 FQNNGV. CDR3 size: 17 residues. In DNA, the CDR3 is TGTGCCAGCAGCTTAATAGGGTTTTCAGGGATAGGCACTGAAGCTTTCTTT. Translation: CASSLIGFSGIGTEAFF.

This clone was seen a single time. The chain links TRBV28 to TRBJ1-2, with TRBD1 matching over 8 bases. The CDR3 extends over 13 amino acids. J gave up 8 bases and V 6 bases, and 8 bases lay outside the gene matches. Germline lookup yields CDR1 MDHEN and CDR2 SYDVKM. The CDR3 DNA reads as TGTGCCAGCAGGAGACAGGGGTCGGAAGGCTACACCTTC. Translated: CASRRQGSEGYTF.

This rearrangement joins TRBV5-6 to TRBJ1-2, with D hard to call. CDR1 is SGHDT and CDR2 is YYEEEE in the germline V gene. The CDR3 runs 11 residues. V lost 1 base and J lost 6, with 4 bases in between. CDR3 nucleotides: TGTGCCAGCAGCTTGACAGATGGCTACACCTTC. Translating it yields CASSLTDGYTF.

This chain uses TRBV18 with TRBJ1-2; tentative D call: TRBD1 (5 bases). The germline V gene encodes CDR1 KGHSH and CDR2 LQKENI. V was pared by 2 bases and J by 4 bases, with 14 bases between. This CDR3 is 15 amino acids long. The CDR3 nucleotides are TGTGCCAGCTCACCATCAGACAGTATCGTCTATGGCTACACCTTC. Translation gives CASSPSDSIVYGYTF. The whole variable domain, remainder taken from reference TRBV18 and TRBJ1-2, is NAGVMQNPRHLVRRRGQEARLRCSPMKGHSHVYWYRQLPEEGLKFMVYLQKENIIDESGMPKERFSAEFPKEGPSILRIQQVVRGDSAAYFCASSPSDSIVYGYTFGSGTRLTVV.

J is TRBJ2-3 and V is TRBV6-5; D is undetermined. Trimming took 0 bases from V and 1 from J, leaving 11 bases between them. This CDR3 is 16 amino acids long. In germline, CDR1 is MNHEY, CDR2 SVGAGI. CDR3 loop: CASSYSGSTGTDTQYF. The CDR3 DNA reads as TGTGCCAGCAGTTACTCGGGCAGCACAGGCACAGATACGCAGTATTTT.

CDR3: CASGLDRRGLYVDSNQPQHF. In DNA form, the CDR3 reads TGTGCTAGTGGTTTGGATCGCAGGGGGTTATATGTTGATAGCAATCAGCCCCAGCATTTT. The rearrangement joins TRBV12-5 to TRBJ1-5; 7 nucleotides align to TRBD1. The CDR3 is 20 amino acids. After removal of 1 base from V and 0 bases from J, the junction contained 15 bases not matched to a gene. The germline V gene encodes CDR1 LGHNT and CDR2 FRNRAP.

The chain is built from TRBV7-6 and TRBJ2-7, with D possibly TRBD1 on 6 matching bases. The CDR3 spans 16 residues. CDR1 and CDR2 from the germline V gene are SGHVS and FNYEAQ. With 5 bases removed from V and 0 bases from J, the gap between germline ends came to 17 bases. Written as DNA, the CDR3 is TGTGCCAGCAGCCCTCAACAGGGCCTGAGCTCCTACGAGCAGTACTTC. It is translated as CASSPQQGLSSYEQYF.

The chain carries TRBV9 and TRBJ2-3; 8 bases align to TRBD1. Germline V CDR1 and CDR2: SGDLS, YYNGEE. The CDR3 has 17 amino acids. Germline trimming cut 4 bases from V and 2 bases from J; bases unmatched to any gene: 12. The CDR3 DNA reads TGTGCCAGCAGCCCCGAGGGGACAGGAGTTCCCACAGATACGCAGTATTTT. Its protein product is CASSPEGTGVPTDTQYF. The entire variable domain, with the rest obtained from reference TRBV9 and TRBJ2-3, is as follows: DSGVTQTPKHLITATGQRVTLRCSPRSGDLSVYWYQQSLDQGLQFLIQYYNGEERAKGNILERFSAQQFPDLHSELNLSSLELGDSALYFCASSPEGTGVPTDTQYFGPGTRLTVL.

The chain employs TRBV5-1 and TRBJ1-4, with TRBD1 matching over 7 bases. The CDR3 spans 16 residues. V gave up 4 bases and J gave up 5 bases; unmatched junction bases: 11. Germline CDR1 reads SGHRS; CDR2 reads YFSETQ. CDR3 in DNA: TGCGCCAGCAGCCCAGTCCACGGGGGACAGAATGAAAAACTGTTTTTT. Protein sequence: CASSPVHGGQNEKLFF.

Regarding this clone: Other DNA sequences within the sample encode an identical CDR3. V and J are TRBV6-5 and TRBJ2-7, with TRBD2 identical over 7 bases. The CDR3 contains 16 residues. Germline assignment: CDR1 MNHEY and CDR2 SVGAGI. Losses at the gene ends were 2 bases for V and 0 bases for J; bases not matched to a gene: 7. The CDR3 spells CASSYGGGVSSYEQYF. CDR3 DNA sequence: TGTGCCAGCAGTTACGGGGGAGGGGTGAGCTCCTACGAGCAGTACTTC.